This is a list of T cell receptor beta chains from one sample in a study of beta chain features in type 1 diabetes. Profiling relied on immunoSEQ multiplex PCR, and the TCRdb table lists in-frame clones only, not all of them. The sample carries 200,000 to 300,000 clones, about 30% recorded once. The material sequenced was central memory CD4+ T cells from blood. Every receptor here comes from a man under 40 in good health. Both conserved end residues are part of each CDR3. The order of the fields is V gene, J gene, D gene, clone size, CDR3 DNA, CDR3 protein. D genes are given only for firm matches. Clone size is not always given. Where it is, it says once, few, many or a class for expanded clones.

V: TRBV5-1
J: TRBJ2-7
D: NA
size: few
DNA: TGCGCCAGCAGCTTGGTGGGACAAACCTACGAGCAGTACTTC
CDR3: CASSLVGQTYEQYF

V: TRBV5-6
J: TRBJ2-3
D: NA
size: few
DNA: TGTGCCAGCAGCTTGGTTGTCCAGGTTGCTAGCACAGATACGCAGTATTTT
CDR3: CASSLVVQVASTDTQYF

V: TRBV18
J: TRBJ2-5
D: TRBD1
size: NA
DNA: TGTGCCAGCTCACCGAACAAGGGGGCGGGTGAGACCCAGTACTTC
CDR3: CASSPNKGAGETQYF

V: TRBV27
J: TRBJ2-6
D: TRBD1
size: few
DNA: TGTGCCAGCAGTTTATGGGGGACAGGGACCCCGTCTGGGGCCAACGTCCTGACTTTC
CDR3: CASSLWGTGTPSGANVLTF

V: TRBV28
J: TRBJ1-2
D: NA
size: NA
DNA: TGTGCCAGCAGTTTCTCGAAATTGGGCTACACCTTC
CDR3: CASSFSKLGYTF

V: TRBV5-6
J: TRBJ2-1
D: NA
size: NA
DNA: TGTGCCAGTTACCGGGACGTGGGGGAAAATGAGCAGTTCTTC
CDR3: CASYRDVGENEQFF

V: TRBV2
J: TRBJ1-1
D: TRBD1
size: NA
DNA: TGTGCCAGCAGTGACAGGGGGCTGGGCACTGAAGCTTTCTTT
CDR3: CASSDRGLGTEAFF

V: TRBV2
J: TRBJ2-1
D: NA
size: few
DNA: TGTGCCAGCACTTCGGGGGAGCAGTTCTTC
CDR3: CASTSGEQFF

V: TRBV6-6
J: TRBJ2-7
D: NA
size: NA
DNA: TGTGCCAGCAGTTACCAAGCAGCAAACTACGAGCAGTACTTC
CDR3: CASSYQAANYEQYF

V: TRBV20-1
J: TRBJ2-3
D: NA
size: few
DNA: TGCAGTGCTAGAGAAGAATTTACGCAGTATTTT
CDR3: CSAREEFTQYF

V: TRBV28
J: TRBJ2-3
D: NA
size: few
DNA: TGTGCCAGCAAATCCCGGGCAACTACCGCGAAGTATTTT
CDR3: CASKSRATTAKYF

V: TRBV4-3
J: TRBJ2-1
D: TRBD1
size: NA
DNA: TGCGCCAGCAGCCCTCGCCAGGGGGCTGATCCGTACAATGAGCAGTTCTTC
CDR3: CASSPRQGADPYNEQFF

V: TRBV29-1
J: TRBJ2-3
D: NA
size: few
DNA: TGCAGCGGCCGACGCACAGATACGCAGTATTTT
CDR3: CSGRRTDTQYF

V: TRBV25-1
J: TRBJ2-2
D: NA
size: once
DNA: TGTGCCAGCAGTGGACAGAACACCGGGGAGCTGTTTTTT
CDR3: CASSGQNTGELFF

V: TRBV29-1
J: TRBJ2-5
D: TRBD2
size: many
DNA: TGCAGCGTTGAAGTAACAGCGGGAGGCAGAGAGACCCAGTACTTC
CDR3: CSVEVTAGGRETQYF

V: TRBV7-2
J: TRBJ2-7
D: TRBD2
size: many
DNA: TGTGCCAGCAGTTCTAGCGGGAGGGACCACCTTGGATCCTACGAGCAGTACTTC
CDR3: CASSSSGRDHLGSYEQYF

V: TRBV4-2
J: TRBJ2-7
D: NA
size: NA
DNA: TGTGCCAGCAGCCAAGGTAGCGGAGCCTACGAGCAGTACTTC
CDR3: CASSQGSGAYEQYF

V: TRBV30
J: TRBJ1-4
D: TRBD1
size: few
DNA: TGTGCCTGGAGTCGGGACAGAAATAATGAAAAACTGTTTTTT
CDR3: CAWSRDRNNEKLFF

V: TRBV7-2
J: TRBJ2-5
D: TRBD2
size: NA
DNA: TGTGCCAGCTGGAAAGGACTAGCGGGAGGACAAGAGACCCAGTACTTC
CDR3: CASWKGLAGGQETQYF

V: TRBV15
J: TRBJ1-1
D: NA
size: NA
DNA: TGTGCCACCAGCAGAGTGGGGAAAGGGGCCAAGAACACTGAAGCTTTCTTT
CDR3: CATSRVGKGAKNTEAFF

V: TRBV25-1
J: TRBJ2-5
D: NA
size: few
DNA: TGTGCCAGCAGTGGTAGGCAGAACCAAGAGACCCAGTACTTC
CDR3: CASSGRQNQETQYF

V: TRBV4-2
J: TRBJ1-2
D: NA
size: NA
DNA: TGTGCCAGCAGCCAAGTGGAGGCTAACTATGGCTACACCTTC
CDR3: CASSQVEANYGYTF

V: TRBV9
J: TRBJ2-1
D: TRBD2
size: NA
DNA: TGTGCCAGCAGCCCCCGGACTAGCGTTTGGATCCATGAGCAGTTCTTC
CDR3: CASSPRTSVWIHEQFF

V: TRBV7-9
J: TRBJ2-3
D: TRBD2
size: few
DNA: TGTGCCAGCAGTACCGCGGGAGTGACAGATACGCAGTATTTT
CDR3: CASSTAGVTDTQYF

V: TRBV30
J: TRBJ1-1
D: NA
size: NA
DNA: TGTGCCTGTCAGGTGAGAACTGAAGCTTTCTTT
CDR3: CACQVRTEAFF

V: TRBV7-2
J: TRBJ2-3
D: NA
size: few
DNA: TGTGCCAGCAGCCCCCTAGGACTTGTCGGGGATACGCAGTATTTT
CDR3: CASSPLGLVGDTQYF

V: TRBV18
J: TRBJ1-5
D: NA
size: NA
DNA: TGTGCCAGCTCACCGGATGGGGGTTATCAGCCCCAGCATTTT
CDR3: CASSPDGGYQPQHF

V: TRBV5-5
J: TRBJ2-7
D: TRBD2
size: few
DNA: TGTGCCAGCAGCTTGGCCGGTAGCGGGGGCTACGAGCAGTACTTC
CDR3: CASSLAGSGGYEQYF

V: TRBV29-1
J: TRBJ2-7
D: TRBD1
size: few
DNA: TGCAGCGTCCGACAGGGTAGCGAGCAGTACTTC
CDR3: CSVRQGSEQYF

V: TRBV23-1
J: TRBJ1-5
D: NA
size: NA
DNA: TGCGCCAGCAGTCCTCGAGGGAGCAAGCCCCAGCATTTT
CDR3: CASSPRGSKPQHF

V: TRBV2
J: TRBJ2-3
D: NA
size: NA
DNA: TGTGCCAGCAAGTCGGGCACAGATACGCAGTATTTT
CDR3: CASKSGTDTQYF

V: TRBV30
J: TRBJ2-7
D: NA
size: few
DNA: TGTGCCTGGAGTCCTCAATCGTCAGTTTACGAGCAGTACTTC
CDR3: CAWSPQSSVYEQYF

V: TRBV19
J: TRBJ2-3
D: NA
size: few
DNA: TGTGCCAGTCGGGACCGGGATACGCAGTATTTT
CDR3: CASRDRDTQYF

V: TRBV28
J: TRBJ2-7
D: NA
size: NA
DNA: TGTGCCAGCAGAGCCGGAGGCGGGTTCGAGCAGTACTTC
CDR3: CASRAGGGFEQYF

V: TRBV29-1
J: TRBJ1-1
D: NA
size: NA
DNA: TGCAGCGTTGAAGTTATGGGGCCGGGGACTGAAGCTTTCTTT
CDR3: CSVEVMGPGTEAFF

V: TRBV7-7
J: TRBJ2-5
D: NA
size: NA
DNA: TGTGCCAGCAGCTTAGAAGCCCGAGAGACCCAGTACTTC
CDR3: CASSLEARETQYF

V: TRBV9
J: TRBJ2-1
D: NA
size: NA
DNA: TGTGCCAGCAGCGTAGGAACACGGACGTACAATGAGCAGTTCTTC
CDR3: CASSVGTRTYNEQFF

V: TRBV15
J: TRBJ1-4
D: NA
size: NA
DNA: TGTGCCACCAGCAGTGGGCCGCGGGGAAAACTGTTTTTT
CDR3: CATSSGPRGKLFF

V: TRBV20-1
J: TRBJ2-3
D: NA
size: NA
DNA: TGCAGTGCGCCGTTTTTGGGGACGCAGTATTTT
CDR3: CSAPFLGTQYF

V: TRBV30
J: TRBJ2-7
D: TRBD1
size: NA
DNA: TGTGCCTGGAGTGTTGCCAGGGGGCAGTACGAGCAGTACTTC
CDR3: CAWSVARGQYEQYF

V: TRBV29-1
J: TRBJ1-4
D: NA
size: NA
DNA: TGCAGCGTTGAGAGCAGAGAAGAAAAACTGTTTTTT
CDR3: CSVESREEKLFF

V: TRBV4-2
J: TRBJ1-4
D: TRBD1
size: few
DNA: TGTGCCAGCAGCCAAGGGGGGGGACAGGGAGGAAAACTGTTTTTT
CDR3: CASSQGGGQGGKLFF

V: TRBV2
J: TRBJ1-2
D: TRBD1
size: NA
DNA: TGTGCCAGCAGTCGCGACGGGACAGCAACAAACTATGGCTACACCTTC
CDR3: CASSRDGTATNYGYTF

V: TRBV6-5
J: TRBJ2-7
D: TRBD1
size: NA
DNA: TGTGCCAGCAGAAGACTCCTGGGACAGAATTACGAGCAGTACTTC
CDR3: CASRRLLGQNYEQYF

V: TRBV5-4
J: TRBJ2-1
D: TRBD2
size: few
DNA: TGTGCCAGCTACCGACTAGCGGGGGGGCAGGGCAATGAGCAGTTCTTC
CDR3: CASYRLAGGQGNEQFF

V: TRBV30
J: TRBJ2-3
D: NA
size: NA
DNA: TGTACCTGGAGGGGACTTTCCACAGATACGCAGTATTTT
CDR3: CTWRGLSTDTQYF

V: TRBV6-5
J: TRBJ1-5
D: TRBD1
size: NA
DNA: TGTGCCAGCAGTTTAAGGGACAGGAATCAGCCCCAGCATTTT
CDR3: CASSLRDRNQPQHF

V: TRBV14
J: TRBJ2-2
D: TRBD2
size: NA
DNA: TGTGCCAGCAGCCCTGGACTAGCGGGCACCGGGGAGCTGTTTTTT
CDR3: CASSPGLAGTGELFF

V: TRBV4-3
J: TRBJ2-3
D: NA
size: few
DNA: TGCGCCAGCAGCCAAGAGGCCCAGGCCTTTCGCACAGATACGCAGTATTTT
CDR3: CASSQEAQAFRTDTQYF

V: TRBV10-3
J: TRBJ2-7
D: NA
size: few
DNA: TGTGCCATCAGTGAGGGGGTTTCGGGGCCCTACGAGCAGTACTTC
CDR3: CAISEGVSGPYEQYF

V: TRBV5-6
J: TRBJ2-5
D: TRBD2
size: few
DNA: TGTGCCAGCAGCAACTACGGGGGGGATCAAGAGACCCAGTACTTC
CDR3: CASSNYGGDQETQYF